A selection of T cell receptor beta chains follows, all from one sample in a study of blood T cells in healthy people across ages. One entry per CDR3 protein, called by TCRdb with MiXCR from the 5' RACE reads. The sample has about 1.6 million distinct CDR3 sequences, about 32% seen once. Sequenced: blood. These receptor sequences come from a young woman in good health. Both conserved end residues are part of each CDR3. The order of the fields is clone size, D gene, J gene, V gene, CDR3 DNA, CDR3 protein. A D gene is named only where the DNA matches it firmly. The size field is filled for only some rows; it gives once, few, many or a size class.

size: few
D: NA
J: TRBJ1-4
V: TRBV5-1
DNA: TGCGCCAGCAGCTTGGTCCGCATGATGTTTTTT
CDR3: CASSLVRMMFF

size: NA
D: NA
J: TRBJ2-1
V: TRBV5-1
DNA: TGCGCCAGCAGCAGGGAAGGCCCCTCTAGGTCTCACAATGAGCAGTTCTTC
CDR3: CASSREGPSRSHNEQFF

size: NA
D: TRBD1
J: TRBJ2-4
V: TRBV27
DNA: TGTGCCAGCAGTAATCACGACGGACAGGGGATCCAAAACATTCAGTACTTC
CDR3: CASSNHDGQGIQNIQYF

size: NA
D: TRBD2
J: TRBJ2-2
V: TRBV20-1
DNA: TGCAGTGCTAGGCCCGGGACTACTCCCGGGGAGCTGTTTTTT
CDR3: CSARPGTTPGELFF

size: many
D: NA
J: TRBJ2-3
V: TRBV12-3/TRBV12-4
DNA: TGTGCCAGCAGTCCCTTTGACGGCACAGATACGCAGTATTTT
CDR3: CASSPFDGTDTQYF

size: NA
D: TRBD2
J: TRBJ2-7
V: TRBV4-2
DNA: TGTGCCAGCAGCCAAGAATCCCGACTAGCGGGCTCCTACGAGCAGTACTTC
CDR3: CASSQESRLAGSYEQYF

size: NA
D: TRBD2
J: TRBJ2-2
V: TRBV10-3
DNA: TGTGCCATCAGTGAGGCTAGCGGGGCGAACACCGGGGAGCTGTTTTTT
CDR3: CAISEASGANTGELFF

size: many
D: TRBD2
J: TRBJ2-7
V: TRBV12-3/TRBV12-4
DNA: TGTGCCAGCAGTCGGCGTCCGAGCGGGGAGTACGAGCAGTACTTC
CDR3: CASSRRPSGEYEQYF

size: few
D: NA
J: TRBJ1-2
V: TRBV28
DNA: TGTGCCAGCAGCTTAACTAACTATGGCTACACCTTC
CDR3: CASSLTNYGYTF

size: NA
D: NA
J: TRBJ1-2
V: TRBV5-1
DNA: TGCGCCAGCAGCGACAGGATTTCGAACTATGGCTACACCTTC
CDR3: CASSDRISNYGYTF

size: NA
D: NA
J: TRBJ1-2
V: TRBV3-1
DNA: TGTGCCAGCCAGGGAGATTCTGGCTACACCTTC
CDR3: CASQGDSGYTF

size: NA
D: NA
J: TRBJ2-3
V: TRBV20-1
DNA: TGCAGTGCTAGAGCCCCAGCGTACACAGATACGCAGTATTTT
CDR3: CSARAPAYTDTQYF

size: NA
D: TRBD2
J: TRBJ2-3
V: TRBV3-1
DNA: TGTGCCAGCAGCCTCTTGGGACTAGCGGGAGCAGATACGCAGTATTTT
CDR3: CASSLLGLAGADTQYF

size: NA
D: NA
J: TRBJ1-6
V: TRBV6-1
DNA: TGTGCCAGCAGTGAACTCGCCGTGGGGAATTCACCCCTCCACTTT
CDR3: CASSELAVGNSPLHF

size: NA
D: NA
J: TRBJ2-3
V: TRBV15
DNA: TGTGCCACCAGCAGTAGCGGCTCTACGCAGTATTTT
CDR3: CATSSSGSTQYF

size: many
D: NA
J: TRBJ2-1
V: TRBV4-1
DNA: TGCGCCAGCAGCCAAGGCTTTGTCGACAGGTTCAATGAGCAGTTCTTC
CDR3: CASSQGFVDRFNEQFF

size: NA
D: NA
J: TRBJ1-5
V: TRBV28
DNA: TGTGCCAGCAGTCTAGGGCTGTCTAGTCAGCCCCAGCATTTT
CDR3: CASSLGLSSQPQHF

size: NA
D: TRBD1
J: TRBJ1-6
V: TRBV6-1
DNA: TGTGCCAGCAGTTCCAGGGGGGCGGGTTCACCCCTCCACTTT
CDR3: CASSSRGAGSPLHF

size: few
D: TRBD1
J: TRBJ2-7
V: TRBV20-1
DNA: TGCAGTGCCCCGACAGGGGGCGTACCTTACTTTCAGTACTTC
CDR3: CSAPTGGVPYFQYF

size: once
D: NA
J: TRBJ2-3
V: TRBV3-1
DNA: TGTGCCAGCAGAAGCCGGGACGGGGATAGAGATACGCAGTATTTT
CDR3: CASRSRDGDRDTQYF

size: NA
D: NA
J: TRBJ2-7
V: TRBV12-3/TRBV12-4
DNA: TGTGCCAGCAGTTGGGGCCTATCCTCCTACGAGCAGTACTTC
CDR3: CASSWGLSSYEQYF

size: NA
D: NA
J: TRBJ2-1
V: TRBV5-5
DNA: TGTGCCAGCAGCTTGGGCAGGGCTACCTACAATGAGCAGTTCTTC
CDR3: CASSLGRATYNEQFF

size: NA
D: TRBD2
J: TRBJ2-1
V: TRBV4-1
DNA: TGCGCCAGCAGCCAATTTAGCGGGGGGGCAAACTCCTACAATGAGCAGTTCTTC
CDR3: CASSQFSGGANSYNEQFF

size: few
D: TRBD2
J: TRBJ2-1
V: TRBV20-1
DNA: TGCAGTGCTAGAGATCTAGGTAGCGGGGGCTCCTACAATGAGCAGTTCTTC
CDR3: CSARDLGSGGSYNEQFF

size: few
D: NA
J: TRBJ1-1
V: TRBV15
DNA: TGTGCCACCAGCCCGCGAGGCGTGGTAAGCACTGAAGCTTTCTTT
CDR3: CATSPRGVVSTEAFF

size: few
D: NA
J: TRBJ1-4
V: TRBV3-1
DNA: TGTGCCAGCAGCCCCCTCAGGGGAGGAGATGAAAAACTGTTTTTT
CDR3: CASSPLRGGDEKLFF

size: many
D: TRBD2
J: TRBJ2-5
V: TRBV29-1
DNA: TGCAGCGTCGATGATCGGGACAGACGACTAGCGGGAGGGCCGGAGACCCAGTACTTC
CDR3: CSVDDRDRRLAGGPETQYF

size: NA
D: NA
J: TRBJ2-5
V: TRBV20-1
DNA: TGCAGTGCTAGAGTCAAGCGTAACGTAGATTTTCCCCCGCCCCTAATTTGGGAGCAGTACTTC
CDR3: CSARVKRNVDFPPPLIWEQYF

size: NA
D: NA
J: TRBJ1-6
V: TRBV2
DNA: TGTGCCAGCAGTCTCGACGCCAGGGAAAGCCCCTATAATTCGCCCCTCCACTTT
CDR3: CASSLDARESPYNSPLHF

size: few
D: TRBD2
J: TRBJ2-1
V: TRBV7-8
DNA: TGTGCCAGCAGCCCAGAAGCGGGGCAGCAGAGCGATGAGCAGTTCTTC
CDR3: CASSPEAGQQSDEQFF

size: few
D: NA
J: TRBJ2-7
V: TRBV2
DNA: TGTGCCAGCGTGGGGCGATTGTCCTACGAGCAGTACTTC
CDR3: CASVGRLSYEQYF

size: few
D: TRBD2
J: TRBJ2-3
V: TRBV13
DNA: TGTGCCAGCAGCTTTACCACAAGCGGGATCACAGATACGCAGTATTTT
CDR3: CASSFTTSGITDTQYF

size: NA
D: TRBD1
J: TRBJ1-5
V: TRBV28
DNA: TGTGCCAGCCATCCCGGGATTGGGGGACAGTTCCATCAGCCCCAGCATTTT
CDR3: CASHPGIGGQFHQPQHF

size: NA
D: TRBD2
J: TRBJ2-7
V: TRBV4-2
DNA: TGTGCCAGCAGCCAAGAACCTTCAGGGACTAGGCGTTCTGGGGAGCAGTACTTC
CDR3: CASSQEPSGTRRSGEQYF

size: once
D: TRBD2
J: TRBJ2-3
V: TRBV20-1
DNA: TGCAGTGCTAATGTGGCGGGAGCCAAAGATACGCAGTATTTT
CDR3: CSANVAGAKDTQYF

size: NA
D: NA
J: TRBJ2-7
V: TRBV5-6
DNA: TGTGCCAGCAGCCAGGGACGGCTCAAAAACGAGCAGTACTTC
CDR3: CASSQGRLKNEQYF

size: few
D: NA
J: TRBJ1-2
V: TRBV19
DNA: TGTGCCAGTAGTATGTCTGGCAGCGAGGGATATGGCTACACCTTC
CDR3: CASSMSGSEGYGYTF

size: many
D: NA
J: TRBJ2-5
V: TRBV7-3
DNA: TGTGCCAGCAGCTCCGGTGGGGGGGGCGAAGAGACCCAGTACTTC
CDR3: CASSSGGGGEETQYF

size: few
D: TRBD2
J: TRBJ2-1
V: TRBV9
DNA: TGTGCCAGCGGGACTAACTTATACAATGAGCAGTTCTTC
CDR3: CASGTNLYNEQFF

size: few
D: TRBD1
J: TRBJ1-6
V: TRBV9
DNA: TGTGCCAGCAGCGTAGATTCAGGGGGCATCCATAATTCACCCCTCCACTTT
CDR3: CASSVDSGGIHNSPLHF

size: NA
D: NA
J: TRBJ1-1
V: TRBV9
DNA: TGTGCCTGCAGCCAAGCAGGGAGGAACACTGAAGCTTTCTTT
CDR3: CACSQAGRNTEAFF

size: NA
D: NA
J: TRBJ1-2
V: TRBV6-1
DNA: TGTGCCAGCAGTGAAGCGGGGTTTAACTATGGCTACACCTTC
CDR3: CASSEAGFNYGYTF

size: few
D: NA
J: TRBJ2-1
V: TRBV27
DNA: TGTGCCAGCAGTCCCGGAACCCATAGGCCAAACAATGAGCAGTTCTTC
CDR3: CASSPGTHRPNNEQFF

size: NA
D: TRBD2
J: TRBJ2-7
V: TRBV20-1
DNA: TGCAGTGCTAGTGGTAGCGGGGCCTACGAGCAGTACTTC
CDR3: CSASGSGAYEQYF

size: few
D: TRBD2
J: TRBJ2-3
V: TRBV12-3/TRBV12-4
DNA: TGTGCCAGCAGTTCGATAGCGGGAGCGGATACGCAGTATTTT
CDR3: CASSSIAGADTQYF

size: NA
D: NA
J: TRBJ2-7
V: TRBV4-1
DNA: TGCGCCAGCAGCCAAGATAGCGGAGGGTTCGACGAGCAGTACTTC
CDR3: CASSQDSGGFDEQYF

size: few
D: TRBD2
J: TRBJ2-7
V: TRBV9
DNA: TGTGCCAGCAGCGTTGGACTAGCGGTCTACGAGCAGTACTTC
CDR3: CASSVGLAVYEQYF

size: few
D: NA
J: TRBJ2-1
V: TRBV14
DNA: TGTGCCAGCAGCCCACCCGGGACTGCAAATGAGCAGTTCTTC
CDR3: CASSPPGTANEQFF

size: few
D: NA
J: TRBJ2-7
V: TRBV20-1
DNA: TGCAGTGCCGAACCCGACAGGTACTCCTACGAGCAGTACTTC
CDR3: CSAEPDRYSYEQYF

size: NA
D: NA
J: TRBJ2-1
V: TRBV10-2
DNA: TGCGCCAGCAGAACCTACGATGAGCAGTTCTTC
CDR3: CASRTYDEQFF

size: many
D: NA
J: TRBJ2-5
V: TRBV5-1
DNA: TGCGCCAGCACCTCCCTCGGGGGGCAGGTAGAGACCCAGTACTTC
CDR3: CASTSLGGQVETQYF

size: few
D: NA
J: TRBJ2-1
V: TRBV2
DNA: TGTGCCAGCGGTGACGGCGCGGCCTACAATGAGCAGTTCTTC
CDR3: CASGDGAAYNEQFF

size: few
D: TRBD2
J: TRBJ2-1
V: TRBV28
DNA: TGTGCCAGCAGTTTCTCTAGCGGGAATATTGAGCAGTTCTTC
CDR3: CASSFSSGNIEQFF